The 15 T cell receptor beta chains reported below all come from one sample, sequenced in a study of spatial heterogeneity in lung cancer. From the 5' RACE reads, TCRdb called clonotypes with MiXCR, one entry per CDR3 protein. This repertoire shows about 10,000 distinct CDR3 sequences, around 4% found once; its top ten account for approximately 8%. The sample's time point: sample taken at primary tumor resection. Unsorted samples of tumor, nontumor lung or frozen PBMC had their whole RNA sequenced. The sequencing here drew on normal lung tissue next to the tumor, taken at surgery. The receptors derive from a male donor with early-stage non-small cell lung cancer.

This clonotype was counted at least ten times. This beta chain lies outside the target of a library built for alpha chains; its clone size means little. The chain is built from TRBV11-3 and TRBJ1-3; the D is unclear. The germline CDR1 and CDR2 sequences are SGHNT and YENEEA. The V and J ends lost 4 bases and 2 bases respectively, with 6 bases between them. The CDR3 has 13 residues. The CDR3 sequence is CASSSPPGNTIYF. The DNA of the CDR3 is TGTGCCAGCAGCTCCCCCCCTGGAAACACCATATATTTT. The complete variable domain, with remaining parts taken from reference TRBV11-3 and TRBJ1-3, reads EAGVVQSPRYKIIEKKQPVAFWCNPISGHNTLYWYLQNLGQGPELLIRYENEEAVDDSQLPKDRFSAERLKGVDSTLKIQPAELGDSAVYLCASSSPPGNTIYFGEGSWLTVV.

Ten or more counts support this clonotype. Mismatch with germline at one junction end may stem from a read error. A library made for alpha chains picked up this beta chain off target, so its size means little. The chain carries TRBV7-7 and TRBJ2-3; TRBD1 might be the D (5 bases). The CDR3 has 14 amino acids. Germline V lookup: CDR1 SSHAT, CDR2 FNYEAQ (reference sequence). CDR3 nucleotide sequence: TGTGCTAGCAGCTTAGATCAGGGTGCAGATACGCAGTATTTT. The encoded protein is CASSLDQGADTQYF. The full variable domain, completed using reference TRBV7-7 and TRBJ2-3, is GAGVSQSPRYKVTKRGQDVTLRCDPISSHATLYWYQQALGQGPEFLTYFNYEAQPDKSGLPSDRFSAERPEGSISTLTIQRTEQRDSAMYRCASSLDQGADTQYFGPGTRLTVL.

This clonotype was observed a handful of times. Little can be read into the size of this beta chain, an off-target read in a library designed for alpha chains. The chain recombines TRBV7-2 with TRBJ2-2; D remains unclear. V gave up 7 bases and J gave up 1 base, with 10 bases separating them. The CDR3 extends over 14 amino acids. Germline assignment: CDR1 SGHTA and CDR2 FQGNSA. As DNA, the CDR3 is TGTGCCAGCAACACCTACCTGAACACCGGGGAGCTGTTTTTT. Amino acids: CASNTYLNTGELFF.

This clonotype was observed at least ten times. This beta chain is an unintended read in a library built for alpha chains; its size means little. The chain links TRBV6-4 to TRBJ2-3; 12 positions match TRBD2. From germline, CDR1 is MRHNA and CDR2 SNTAGT. The CDR3 consists of 15 residues. V was clipped by 0 bases and J by 5 bases; unmatched bases: 0. The CDR3 DNA is TGTGCCAGCAGTGACTCACTAGCGGGAGGAGATACGCAGTATTTT. Its protein is CASSDSLAGGDTQYF.

This clonotype has a count of ten or more. For a library built for alpha chains, this beta chain is a stray read; little rests on its size. The genes are TRBV2 and TRBJ2-5; D perhaps matches TRBD1 (5 bases). Germline CDR1 reads SNHLY; CDR2 reads FYNNEI. V was trimmed by 5 bases and J by 5 bases, leaving 15 bases between them. The CDR3 spans 14 residues. CDR3 sequence (DNA): TGTGCCAGCAGTCATATTTCCGCAGGGGAGACCCAGTACTTC. It yields the protein CASSHISAGETQYF.

On this clonotype itself: This beta chain is an off-target read within a library intended for alpha chains, so its frequency means little. This chain connects TRBV7-3 to TRBJ2-3; weak D call: TRBD1 (5 bases). The CDR3 consists of 16 residues. Germline loops: CDR1 SGHTA, CDR2 FQGTGA. V lost 2 bases, J lost 3 bases, and 15 bases lay in between. CDR3 residues: CASSLGARVETDTQYF. The CDR3, as DNA: TGTGCCAGCAGCTTAGGGGCCAGGGTGGAAACAGATACGCAGTATTTT.

This clonotype was recorded at least ten times. This beta chain appears as a stray read in a library generated for alpha chains; its size is not informative. The chain joins TRBV2 to TRBJ1-3, with D hard to call. The CDR3 contains 12 residues. V lost 6 bases and J lost 5, with 8 bases in between. The germline gives CDR1 SNHLY, CDR2 FYNNEI. CDR3 bases: TGTGCCAGCAGGGCCGACAGAAACACCATATATTTT. Protein: CASRADRNTIYF.

This clonotype was seen many times. The library was built for alpha chains, so this beta chain is an off-target read and its size means little. J is TRBJ2-7 and V is TRBV7-9, with TRBD1 matching over 10 bases. The CDR3 has 14 residues. V shed 4 bases and J 3 bases; nucleotides not matched to a gene: 3. The germline CDR1 and CDR2 sequences are SEHNR and FQNEAQ (reference sequence). CDR3 nucleotides: TGTGCCAGCAGCTACGGACAGGGGGTCTACGAGCAGTACTTC. Its protein is CASSYGQGVYEQYF.

Many counts were recorded for this clonotype. This beta chain turned up in a library designed for alpha chains; as an off-target read, its abundance says little. This sequence joins TRBV20-1 and TRBJ2-1; tentatively, D is TRBD2 (7 bases). Germline CDR1 is DFQATT and CDR2 is SNEGSKA (reference sequence). The V and J ends lost 3 bases and 7 bases respectively, with 16 bases between them. CDR3 size: 14 residues. CDR3 DNA: TGCAGTGCTAGTAGGGGGGAGGGCCTAAATGAGCAGTTCTTC. Translated, it gives CSASRGEGLNEQFF.

This clonotype is medium-sized in the sample. This beta chain lies outside the target of a library built for alpha chains; its clone size means little. The chain has TRBV2 and TRBJ2-7, with D tentatively TRBD2 (5 bases). CDR1 and CDR2 from the germline V gene are SNHLY and FYNNEI. The CDR3 loop spans 14 amino acids. V was cut by 2 bases and J by 2 bases, with 10 bases left in between. Written as DNA, the CDR3 is TGTGCCAGCAGTGAAAGCGGCGGAACCTACGAGCAGTACTTC. Its translation: CASSESGGTYEQYF.

As for this clonotype: This may arise from a read error, as a much more abundant clone is one base away. A library prepared for alpha chains yielded this beta chain as an off-target read; its size is of little meaning. This chain connects TRBV2 to TRBJ2-2; D might be TRBD2 (7 bases). This CDR3 has 10 residues. V lost 7 bases to trimming and J lost 16 bases, with 13 bases between them. The germline V gene encodes CDR1 SNHLY and CDR2 FYNNEI. CDR3 coding DNA: TGTGCCAGCAAGGGGGGGCAACCGTTTTTT. It codes for CASKGGQPFF.

The table lists this clonotype with many counts. Being off target in a library aimed at alpha chains, this beta chain has a size of little meaning. The chain has TRBV18 and TRBJ1-2; TRBD1 might be the D (6 bases). The CDR3 length is 12 residues. V dropped 3 bases and J dropped 8 bases, with 10 bases sitting between them. Germline assignment: CDR1 KGHSH and CDR2 LQKENI. As DNA, the CDR3 is TGTGCCAGCTCACCTATTCAGGGGGGCTACACCTTC. This gives the protein CASSPIQGGYTF.

This clonotype appeared many times. For a library built for alpha chains, this beta chain is a stray read; little rests on its size. The chain couples TRBV20-1 to TRBJ2-7; unclear D gene. The V and J ends lost 1 base and 0 bases respectively, with 13 bases between them. The CDR3 covers 15 residues. The germline V gene encodes CDR1 DFQATT and CDR2 SNEGSKA (reference sequence). The CDR3 nucleotides are TGCAGTGCTAGAGGTAGTAGCTGGAGCTCCTACGAGCAGTACTTC. Its translation: CSARGSSWSSYEQYF.

There are many counts of this clonotype. A library made for alpha chains picked up this beta chain off target, so its size means little. The chain combines TRBV29-1 with TRBJ2-7, with 10 bases that match TRBD1. The length of the CDR3 is 14 residues. Trimming took 1 base from V and 2 from J; bases not matched to a gene: 2. CDR1 and CDR2 from the germline V gene are SQVTM and ANQGSEA. CDR3 DNA: TGCAGCGTTGAAGCCGGGACAGGGGCCTACGAGCAGTACTTC. Amino acid sequence: CSVEAGTGAYEQYF.

This clonotype was counted ten times or more. Within a library made for alpha chains, this beta chain is off target, and its count is uninformative. This chain connects TRBV6-6 to TRBJ2-7; no firm D call. Deletions cut 2 bases from V and 6 bases from J, with 11 bases between. The CDR3 contains 13 residues. The germline V gene has CDR1 MNHNY and CDR2 SVGAGI (reference sequence). The chain's CDR3 is CASSYGQSSEQYF. CDR3 nucleotide sequence: TGTGCCAGCAGTTACGGGCAATCTTCCGAGCAGTACTTC.